This T cell receptor beta chain was recorded in a study of cytomegalovirus exposure and HLA in healthy donors. Concerning this clone: Its antigen is still unknown.

General study points: Across all donors, roughly uniform sequencing depth was an assumption of the presence/absence analyses.

Researchers ran the PCR with 60 Vbeta and 13 Jbeta primers. Clones were sequenced by immunoSEQ multiplex PCR, and TCRdb holds only the in-frame ones, with some missing. The sample yields 55,000 to 75,000 clones, 74% seen once. This clonotype was sampled from a human donor in good health. The sequenced material came from PBMCs.

The CDR3 sequence: CASSQDSGKANYGYTF. CDR3 nucleotide sequence: TGTGCCAGCAGCCAAGATTCAGGGAAAGCTAACTATGGCTACACCTTC. The gene calls are TRBV14 and TRBJ1-2; tentative D call: TRBD1 (5 bases). The ends were cut back, 0 bases at V and 0 bases at J, with 11 bases in the middle. Per germline, CDR1 SGHDN and CDR2 FVKESK. This CDR3 has 16 amino acids.